This T cell receptor beta chain was recorded in a study of blood T cell repertoires in COVID-19. Study at large: COVID-19 samples collected from the United States, Italy and Spain covered acute and convalescent phases. PBMCs, B-cell-depleted T cells, or T cells provided the cDNA or gDNA that made up the material.

CDR1 is SNHLY, CDR2 FYNNEI, per germline. The V end was cut by 6 bases, the J end by 7 bases, with 19 bases between. The CDR3 sequence is 15 residues long. This table comes from immunoSEQ multiplex PCR, and its TCRdb copy is limited to in-frame clones, with some not included. The table shows roughly 260,000 clones, with more than 70% occurring only once. Sequencing input: peripheral blood. V and J are TRBV2 and TRBJ1-5, with D perhaps matching TRBD1 (6 bases). This TCR came from a woman in her forties or fifties with acute or convalescent COVID-19. This CDR3 is CASRVGGGTRQPQHF. The CDR3 bases are TGTGCCAGCAGAGTGGGAGGGGGGACTCGGCAGCCCCAGCATTTT.